This entry lists 9 T cell receptor beta chains sequenced from one sample in a study of blood T cell repertoires in COVID-19. The assay was immunoSEQ multiplex PCR, and TCRdb's table has in-frame clones only and misses some. The table includes 200,000 to 300,000 clones, approximately 84% detected once. Sequencing was done on a sample of peripheral blood. The source is a middle-aged man with acute or convalescent COVID-19.

The chain recombines TRBV5-4 with TRBJ2-2; D might be TRBD2 (7 bases). CDR1 SGHNT and CDR2 YYREEE come from the germline V gene (reference sequence). This CDR3 comprises 14 residues. V was shortened by 6 bases and J by 6 bases, with 15 bases between the two germline ends. The CDR3 sequence is CASNQRGGPGELFF. The CDR3 DNA follows: TGTGCCAGCAACCAAAGGGGGGGACCCGGGGAGCTGTTTTTT. Full variable domain (missing parts from reference TRBV5-4 and TRBJ2-2): ETGVTQSPTHLIKTRGQQVTLRCSSQSGHNTVSWYQQALGQGPQFIFQYYREEENGRGNFPPRFSGLQFPNYSSELNVNALELDDSALYLCASNQRGGPGELFFGEGSRLTVL.

The chain joins TRBV3-1 (or the pseudogene TRBV3-2) to TRBJ2-5, with D perhaps TRBD1 (6 bases). The V and J ends lost 4 bases and 2 bases respectively, with 11 bases between them. Germline CDR1 and CDR2: LGHDT and YNNKEL (reference sequence). The CDR3 totals 14 residues. The CDR3 loop is CASSPSGTQETQYF. In DNA form, the CDR3 reads TGTGCCAGCAGCCCATCCGGGACACAAGAGACCCAGTACTTC.

The chain has TRBV29-1 and TRBJ1-2; D possibly corresponds to TRBD1 (6 bases). V was shortened by 6 bases and J by 4 bases, with 12 bases between the two germline ends. CDR1 SQVTM and CDR2 ANQGSEA come from the germline V gene. This CDR3 is 12 amino acids long. CDR3 protein: CSVPDRRYGYTF. The CDR3 coding sequence is TGCAGCGTCCCCGACAGGCGCTATGGCTACACCTTC.

This chain uses TRBV6-5 with TRBJ1-1; D is ambiguous. This CDR3 is 12 amino acids long. V lost 7 bases to trimming and J lost 0 bases, with 6 bases between them. The V gene's germline CDR1 is MNHEY and CDR2 SVGAGI. The CDR3 loop reads CASNSMNTEAFF. CDR3 nucleotide sequence: TGTGCCAGCAACAGCATGAACACTGAAGCTTTCTTT.

The gene calls are TRBV9 and TRBJ2-5, with 11 bases fitting TRBD2. V shed 0 bases and J 2 bases; nucleotides not matched to a gene: 9. CDR3 size: 18 residues. CDR1 and CDR2 from the germline V gene are SGDLS and YYNGEE. CDR3 loop: CASSVGGGGLAAQETQYF. CDR3 DNA sequence: TGTGCCAGCAGCGTAGGGGGAGGGGGACTAGCGGCACAAGAGACCCAGTACTTC.

This sequence joins TRBV5-1 and TRBJ2-2; possibly TRBD1 for D (7 bases). The CDR3 is 15 amino acids. In germline, CDR1 is SGHRS, CDR2 YFSETQ. The V gene lost 2 bases and the J gene lost 7 bases, with 15 bases spanning the gap. The CDR3 region has the DNA TGCGCCAGCAGCTTTTTGGAGGGGGCTTACGGGGAGCTGTTTTTT. Its translation: CASSFLEGAYGELFF.

The table lists this clone with a few counts. V and J are TRBV5-1 and TRBJ2-5; TRBD1 matches at 9 bases. Trimming removed 4 bases from V and 5 bases from J; junction bases left unmatched: 9. The CDR3 totals 15 residues. Germline V gene sequence: CDR1 SGHRS, CDR2 YFSETQ. The DNA of the CDR3 is TGCGCCAGCAGCATACAGGACAGGGGTGGGGAGACCCAGTACTTC. This translates into CASSIQDRGGETQYF.

The table lists this clone with a count of one. The CDR3 DNA follows: TGTGCCAGCTCACCGGGGGGGCCGCTCACAGATACGCAGTATTTT. Translation: CASSPGGPLTDTQYF. The chain joins TRBV18 to TRBJ2-3; possible D gene TRBD2, 7 bases. The CDR3 runs to 15 residues. From germline, CDR1 is KGHSH and CDR2 LQKENI. V lost 3 bases to trimming and J lost 2 bases, with 12 bases between them.

This clone was seen only a few times. The rearrangement joins TRBV6-1 to TRBJ2-1; 9 bases fit TRBD2. V was pared by 1 base and J by 8 bases, with 9 bases of the junction left unmatched. CDR1 is MNHNS and CDR2 is SASEGT in the germline V gene. This CDR3 is 16 amino acids long. CDR3 protein: CASSEVTSGNRDEQFF. As DNA, the CDR3 is TGTGCCAGCAGTGAAGTGACTAGCGGAAACAGGGATGAGCAGTTCTTC.